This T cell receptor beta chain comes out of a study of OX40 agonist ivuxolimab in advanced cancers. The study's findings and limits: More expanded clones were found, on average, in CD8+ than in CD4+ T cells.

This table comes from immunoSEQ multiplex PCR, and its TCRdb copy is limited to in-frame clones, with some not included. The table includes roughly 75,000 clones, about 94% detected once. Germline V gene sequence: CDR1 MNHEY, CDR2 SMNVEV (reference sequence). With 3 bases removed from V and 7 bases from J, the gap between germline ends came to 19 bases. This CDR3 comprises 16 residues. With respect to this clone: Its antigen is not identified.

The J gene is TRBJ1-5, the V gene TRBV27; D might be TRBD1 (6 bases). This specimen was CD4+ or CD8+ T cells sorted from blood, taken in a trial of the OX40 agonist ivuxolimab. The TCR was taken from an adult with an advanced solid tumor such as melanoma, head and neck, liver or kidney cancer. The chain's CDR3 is CASSFLDGGAGQPQHF. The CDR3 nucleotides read TGTGCCAGCAGTTTTTTGGATGGGGGGGCAGGACAGCCCCAGCATTTT.